Listed below are T cell receptor beta chains from one sample, sequenced in a study of identical twins. From the 5' RACE reads, TCRdb called clonotypes with MiXCR, one entry per CDR3 protein. The table has hundreds of thousands of distinct CDR3 sequences, roughly 18% seen once. This sample also appeared in a second study, on T cells expressing NK-cell markers.

The sample taken for sequencing was PBMCs. Source of these receptors: a woman under 30 in good health. CDR3s include the opening cysteine and the closing phenylalanine or tryptophan. Each record gives: CDR3 length, V gene, CDR3 protein.

cdr3_length: 16
v_call: TRBV7-2
cdr3_aa: CASSLARLGLKGEQYF

cdr3_length: 17
v_call: TRBV5-1
cdr3_aa: CASSDTPSGGPKNIQYF

cdr3_length: 11
v_call: TRBV12-5
cdr3_aa: CASGSLDTQYF

cdr3_length: 17
v_call: TRBV27
cdr3_aa: CASSLWDVADLRYTQYF

cdr3_length: 14
v_call: TRBV6-2/TRBV6-3
cdr3_aa: CASSYASGDNEQFF

cdr3_length: 13
v_call: TRBV29-1
cdr3_aa: CSVTSSSYNEQFF

cdr3_length: 13
v_call: TRBV19
cdr3_aa: CASTSDHQETQYF

cdr3_length: 13
v_call: TRBV30
cdr3_aa: CAWSLGGANVLTF

cdr3_length: 12
v_call: TRBV12-3/TRBV12-4
cdr3_aa: CASSHSGLEQYF

cdr3_length: 14
v_call: TRBV10-1
cdr3_aa: CASSEMTTPWTQYF

cdr3_length: 13
v_call: TRBV20-1
cdr3_aa: CSASRSSGNTIYF